Sequencing of this TCR beta chain was carried out in a study of Graves' ophthalmopathy and Graves' hyperthyroidism. The sample holds one count of this clonotype. The antigen remains unidentified. An end of the junction differs from the germline gene, which may be a read error. Investigators amplified TCR beta CDR3 regions from RNA transcripts. Scientists carried out first-round RT-PCR using HTBI primers and then a second-round multiplex PCR. A single record per CDR3 protein comes from TCRdb applying MiXCR to the multiplex PCR reads. The sample lists about 740,000 distinct CDR3 sequences, 35% to 50% occurring once. Ophthalmopathy cases showed moderate-to-severe activity, scoring CAS ≥3 and NOSPECS ≥4, with duration under 3 months. It was from 8 to 10 ml of fresh peripheral blood that the PBMCs came. CDR1 is SGHTA and CDR2 is FQGTGA in the germline V gene. CDR3 length equals 15 residues. Study conclusions and caveats: Ophthalmopathy was separated from stable hyperthyroidism by a 13-signature model with 87.88% sensitivity and around 81% specificity.

This clonotype was obtained from an adult man with Graves' ophthalmopathy. The genes are TRBV7-3 and TRBJ2-7; 9 bases fit TRBD1. Sequenced sample: peripheral blood. CDR3 loop: CASSLSGTGWDELYF. The DNA for the CDR3 is TGTGCCAGCAGCTTGTCCGGGACAGGGTGGGACGAGCTGTACTTC.